One TCR beta chain is described in this entry. The sample is drawn from a study of blood T cell repertoires in COVID-19. Study overall: Sample material is recorded as cDNA or gDNA derived from T cells, B-cell-depleted T cells, or PBMCs.

In the original processing: From reference gene primer amplification, estimates of nucleated cell counts were derived. Produced via immunoSEQ multiplex PCR; TCRdb's table is partial and in-frame only. That table is the source of V, J and clone size, and D and trimming were worked out from the DNA. The sample lists over 110,000 clones, about 87% occurring once. Sample: peripheral blood. The TCR sequence derives from a human donor in a cohort sampled during active COVID-19.

This chain's CDR3 is CASSQAGDQPQHF. CDR3 sequence (DNA): TGTGCCAGCAGCCAAGCAGGGGATCAGCCCCAGCATTTT. This chain connects TRBV7-2 to TRBJ1-5, with D maybe TRBD1 (6 bases). Germline loops: CDR1 SGHTA, CDR2 FQGNSA. V was pared by 5 bases and J by 5 bases, with 10 bases between. The CDR3 is 13 residues long.